Listed below are T cell receptor beta chains from one sample, sequenced in a study of CD8 T cells in ankylosing spondylitis. TCRdb itself ran the 5' RACE reads through MiXCR, one entry per CDR3 protein. The sample lists 150,000 to 200,000 distinct CDR3 sequences, 8.5% to 10% occurring once. Sequencing input: blood, either unsorted or a sorted T cell fraction (not recorded which). The receptors stem from a female donor with ankylosing spondylitis or in good health (not recorded which). Both conserved end residues are part of each CDR3. A D gene is named only where the DNA matches it firmly. Clone size, where shown, is once, few, many, or a class for clones that have expanded.

d_call | j_call | v_call | clone_size | cdr3_nt | cdr3_aa
TRBD2 | TRBJ2-1 | TRBV9 | few | TGTGCCAGCAGCGTGGCAGGGACTAGCGGGAGAATGTTCTTC | CASSVAGTSGRMFF
- | TRBJ2-7 | TRBV29-1 | few | TGCAGCGTTGTTCAAGGGGAGCAGTACTTC | CSVVQGEQYF
- | TRBJ1-4 | TRBV9 | - | TGTGCCAGCAGCGCCAACGCGAGACGTAATGAAAAACTGTTTTTT | CASSANARRNEKLFF
TRBD1 | TRBJ2-5 | TRBV4-1 | few | TGCGCCAGCAGCCCCTCTTGGACAGGGGAAGAGACCCAGTACTTC | CASSPSWTGEETQYF
- | TRBJ2-7 | TRBV24-1 | few | TGTGCCACCAGTGACACTGGGGGCGAGCAGTACTTC | CATSDTGGEQYF
TRBD1 | TRBJ2-2 | TRBV12-3/TRBV12-4 | many | TGTGCCAGCGCCGGGACAGGAACCGGGGAGCTGTTTTTT | CASAGTGTGELFF
- | TRBJ1-6 | TRBV25-1 | many | TGTGCCAGCAGTACTCCGGGACGGGTAAATTCACCCCTCCACTTT | CASSTPGRVNSPLHF
- | TRBJ2-3 | TRBV5-1 | - | TGCGCCAGCAGGGGTAGCTTGCCAGATACGCAGTATTTT | CASRGSLPDTQYF
- | TRBJ1-1 | TRBV7-9 | many | TGTGCCAGCAGCCTCGGGTCAGTGAACACTGAAGCTTTCTTT | CASSLGSVNTEAFF
- | TRBJ2-7 | TRBV6-1 | few | TGTGCCAGCAGTGAAACCTACGAGCAGTACTTC | CASSETYEQYF
TRBD2 | TRBJ2-3 | TRBV7-6 | many | TGTGCCAGCAGCCATCCCCGTAGCGGGAGGACAGATACGCAGTATTTT | CASSHPRSGRTDTQYF
TRBD1 | TRBJ2-3 | TRBV20-1 | few | TGCAGTGCTAAAGGGACAGCCACTAGCACAGATACGCAGTATTTT | CSAKGTATSTDTQYF
- | TRBJ2-7 | TRBV7-9 | - | TGTGCCAGCAGCTGGGGGGCCTACGAGCAGTACTTC | CASSWGAYEQYF
- | TRBJ1-1 | TRBV6-1 | few | TGTGCCAGCAGAGCAGGGTTGAACACTGAAGCTTTCTTT | CASRAGLNTEAFF
- | TRBJ2-5 | TRBV7-8 | - | TGTGCCAGCAGCTCGACATCCTTCTGGGGTGCGGACCAAGAGACCCAGTACTTC | CASSSTSFWGADQETQYF
- | TRBJ2-1 | TRBV29-1 | - | TGCAGCGTTCCAGGGGAGTATGAGCAGTTCTTC | CSVPGEYEQFF
- | TRBJ2-7 | TRBV27 | - | TGTGCCAGCAGGAGGGGGATTTACGAGCAGTACTTC | CASRRGIYEQYF
- | TRBJ2-1 | TRBV18 | - | TGTGCCAGCTCACCCCACTACTTGGACAATGAGCAGTTCTTC | CASSPHYLDNEQFF
TRBD1 | TRBJ1-1 | TRBV10-2 | - | TGCGCCAGCAGTGATGGGGGGACAGGGGAAGCTTTCTTT | CASSDGGTGEAFF
- | TRBJ2-7 | TRBV6-1 | - | TGTGCCAGCAGTGCCGGACGGCTATACGAGCAGTACTTC | CASSAGRLYEQYF
TRBD1 | TRBJ2-7 | TRBV4-3 | many | TGCGCCAGCAGCCTCCGGGACAGCAACCTTGACGAGCAGTACTTC | CASSLRDSNLDEQYF
- | TRBJ1-5 | TRBV4-3 | - | TGCGCCAGCAGCCCGTTCGGGGGGATCAATCAGCCCCAGCATTTT | CASSPFGGINQPQHF
- | TRBJ1-5 | TRBV4-2 | few | TGTGCCAGCTCGGGTTGGAGCAATCAGCCCCAGCATTTT | CASSGWSNQPQHF
- | TRBJ2-1 | TRBV7-9 | - | TGTGCCAGCAGCTTAGTTAACCGAATCGATGAGCAGTTCTTC | CASSLVNRIDEQFF
- | TRBJ2-4 | TRBV2 | once | TGTGCCAGCACCATAGGAGGGGCCCTAGCCAAAAACATTCAGTACTTC | CASTIGGALAKNIQYF
- | TRBJ2-3 | TRBV7-9 | few | TGTGCCAGCAGCTTGGTCGGTTCAGGTGATACGCAGTATTTT | CASSLVGSGDTQYF
- | TRBJ2-2 | TRBV25-1 | many | TGTGCCAGCAGGATGACAGGAATGAACACCGGGGAGCTGTTTTTT | CASRMTGMNTGELFF
- | TRBJ1-1 | TRBV12-3/TRBV12-4 | many | TGTGCCAGCAGTTACGGAAGGACTGAAGCTTTCTTT | CASSYGRTEAFF
TRBD2 | TRBJ2-3 | TRBV11-3 | few | TGTGCCAGCAGCCCCCATGGGGGGGGAGGCACAGATACGCAGTATTTT | CASSPHGGGGTDTQYF
- | TRBJ2-3 | TRBV4-3 | few | TGCGCCAGCAGCCATGGTGGCGGGAGCACAGATACGCAGTATTTT | CASSHGGGSTDTQYF
- | TRBJ2-6 | TRBV7-2 | few | TGTGCCAGCAGCTACTCTAGCGCTGGGGCCAACGTCCTGACTTTC | CASSYSSAGANVLTF
- | TRBJ2-7 | TRBV5-1 | few | TGCGCCAGCAGCCCCGGGACGTCAAGCTCCTACGAGCAGTACTTC | CASSPGTSSSYEQYF
- | TRBJ2-3 | TRBV27 | few | TGTGCCAGCAAGGGCCCCGGGGAAGATACGCAGTATTTT | CASKGPGEDTQYF
- | TRBJ2-3 | TRBV5-1 | many | TGCGCCAGCAGCGCAGTCCCTAGCGGCACAGATACGCAGTATTTT | CASSAVPSGTDTQYF
TRBD2 | TRBJ2-1 | TRBV4-3 | many | TGCGCCAGCAGCCAAGACATCACGGGAGGCCCGAACAATGAGCAGTTCTTC | CASSQDITGGPNNEQFF
- | TRBJ1-1 | TRBV29-1 | few | TGCAGCGTTGCGGTGGCTGAAGCTTTCTTT | CSVAVAEAFF
- | TRBJ1-2 | TRBV6-5 | few | TGTGCCAGCAGTTACGGGTTCGGGCTTGGCGGCTACACCTTC | CASSYGFGLGGYTF
- | TRBJ2-7 | TRBV18 | - | TGTGCCAGCGCGGAGGAGGGAGAAGTCCTCTACGAGCAGTACTTC | CASAEEGEVLYEQYF
TRBD2 | TRBJ2-5 | TRBV3-1 | - | TGTGCCAGCAGCCAAGGGACTAGCGGGACGAGGGGAGAGACCCAGTACTTC | CASSQGTSGTRGETQYF
- | TRBJ1-1 | TRBV2 | few | TGTGCCAGCAGGTATCTTACCGGGGGTTCTGAAGCTTTCTTT | CASRYLTGGSEAFF
TRBD1 | TRBJ2-7 | TRBV13 | once | TGTGCCAGCAGCTTAGGCAGGGGGCGTTCCTACGAGCAGTACTTC | CASSLGRGRSYEQYF
- | TRBJ1-1 | TRBV5-1 | few | TGCGCCAGCAGCTTGGAAAATTTGGGCACTGAAGCTTTCTTT | CASSLENLGTEAFF
- | TRBJ1-1 | TRBV5-5 | many | TGTGCCAGCAGCCCGGCTGTGAACACTGAAGCTTTCTTT | CASSPAVNTEAFF
TRBD1 | TRBJ1-1 | TRBV4-3 | - | TGCGCCAGCAGCCGGGACAGGGGGGAGACTGAAGCTTTCTTT | CASSRDRGETEAFF
TRBD1 | TRBJ1-5 | TRBV3-1 | - | TGTGCCAGCAGCCCCACAGGGGGGATCTATCAGCCCCAGCATTTT | CASSPTGGIYQPQHF
- | TRBJ2-7 | TRBV4-3 | - | TGCGCCAGCAGCCAAGAGTACGCGGGCGCCTACGAGCAGTACTTC | CASSQEYAGAYEQYF
TRBD1 | TRBJ2-7 | TRBV4-3 | many | TGCGCCAGCAGCCAGGGACAGGGTGGGGCCTACGAGCAGTACTTC | CASSQGQGGAYEQYF
- | TRBJ2-3 | TRBV7-2 | few | TGTGCCAGCAGCTATCTCACAGATACGCAGTATTTT | CASSYLTDTQYF
- | TRBJ1-6 | TRBV28 | - | TGTGCCAGCAGTTTTGACGGGCCCTATAATTCACCCCTCCACTTT | CASSFDGPYNSPLHF
- | TRBJ1-2 | TRBV10-3 | - | TGTGCCATTAGTGAGTCGAGGGCAGATAGGGGCTACACCTTC | CAISESRADRGYTF
TRBD1 | TRBJ1-2 | TRBV9 | - | TGTGCCAGCAGCCCTTACTCACAGGGGGAATATGGCTACACCTTC | CASSPYSQGEYGYTF
- | TRBJ1-1 | TRBV7-9 | few | TGTGCCAGCAGCTTTCCCCCGGGGGTAACGGAGAACACTGAAGCTTTCTTT | CASSFPPGVTENTEAFF